The 27 T cell receptor beta chains listed next were all sequenced from one sample in a study of T cells in Graves' hyperthyroidism and ophthalmopathy. Researchers took RNA transcripts and amplified the TCR beta CDR3 regions from them. HTBI primers were the set used in a first-round RT-PCR of the TCR CDR3. TCRdb analysed the multiplex PCR reads with MiXCR anew, one entry per CDR3 protein. The sample lists a few hundred thousand distinct CDR3 sequences, under 60% occurring once. The sequenced sample consisted of peripheral blood or thyroid tissue (not recorded which). The receptors derive from an adult woman with Graves' disease, either hyperthyroidism or ophthalmopathy (not recorded which).

The V and J genes are TRBV5-1 and TRBJ1-1; 7 nucleotides line up with TRBD1. The CDR3 covers 17 residues. Per the germline V gene, CDR1 is SGHRS and CDR2 is YFSETQ. After removal of 4 bases from V and 4 bases from J, the junction contained 16 bases not matched to a gene. CDR3 nucleotide sequence: TGCGCCAGCAGCCCGCCGACAGGGCTTGGGGAGGCCACTGAAGCTTTCTTT. Translating gives CASSPPTGLGEATEAFF.

This clonotype has at least ten counts. The chain combines TRBV9 with TRBJ2-2, with D perhaps being TRBD1 or TRBD2 (5 bases each). V was pared by 0 bases and J by 1 base, with 16 bases between. CDR1 is SGDLS and CDR2 is YYNGEE in the germline V gene. The CDR3 contains 18 residues. The CDR3 protein is CASSVGIGTRMNTGELFF. The CDR3 DNA follows: TGTGCCAGCAGCGTAGGCATCGGGACCCGGATGAACACCGGGGAGCTGTTTTTT. The complete variable domain, with remaining parts taken from reference TRBV9 and TRBJ2-2, reads DSGVTQTPKHLITATGQRVTLRCSPRSGDLSVYWYQQSLDQGLQFLIQYYNGEERAKGNILERFSAQQFPDLHSELNLSSLELGDSALYFCASSVGIGTRMNTGELFFGEGSRLTVL.

This clonotype was seen more than once but under ten times. The chain recombines TRBV4-1 with TRBJ2-2; 9 nucleotides line up with TRBD2. The germline CDR1 and CDR2 sequences are MGHRA and YSYEKL. The CDR3 contains 16 residues. After removal of 6 bases from V and 6 bases from J, the junction contained 11 bases not matched to a gene. The chain's CDR3 is CASRTHAGGPAGELFF. The CDR3 DNA follows: TGCGCCAGCAGAACTCATGCGGGAGGGCCAGCCGGGGAGCTGTTTTTT.

The CDR3 spells CASSLLAESNEKLFF. The CDR3 bases are TGTGCCAGCAGCTTACTGGCAGAATCTAATGAAAAACTGTTTTTT. This sequence joins TRBV7-9 and TRBJ1-4; D remains ambiguous. The CDR3 totals 15 residues. V was trimmed by 2 bases and J by 3 bases, leaving 10 bases between them. In germline, CDR1 is SEHNR, CDR2 FQNEAQ (reference sequence).

This clonotype was found many times. The chain combines TRBV7-6 with TRBJ1-4, with unresolved D. The CDR3 covers 15 residues. The germline V and J ends were trimmed by 0 bases and 3 bases, with 8 bases remaining between them. Per germline, CDR1 SGHVS and CDR2 FNYEAQ. CDR3 sequence reads: CASSLAPAANEKLFF. CDR3 bases: TGTGCCAGCAGCTTAGCCCCGGCTGCTAATGAAAAACTGTTTTTT.

This clonotype was picked up many times. V is TRBV10-3 and J is TRBJ2-7; the D gene is possibly TRBD1 (5 bases). V lost 6 bases, J lost 6 bases, and 15 bases lay in between. CDR1 is ENHRY, CDR2 SYGVKD, per germline. This CDR3 is built from 13 residues. CDR3 in amino acids: CAIRRAQGFEQYF. DNA of the CDR3: TGTGCCATCAGAAGAGCCCAGGGTTTCGAGCAGTACTTC.

In this sample, this clonotype turned up many times. This chain links TRBV11-2 with TRBJ2-2; D gene uncertain. CDR3 length: 13 amino acids. From germline, CDR1 is SGHAT and CDR2 FQNNGV. Trimming took 3 bases from V and 6 from J, leaving 8 bases between them. CDR3 bases: TGTGCCAGCAGCTTCCTTCTGGCCGGGGAGCTGTTTTTT. It is translated as CASSFLLAGELFF. Full variable domain (rest looked up from reference TRBV11-2 and TRBJ2-2): EAGVAQSPRYKIIEKRQSVAFWCNPISGHATLYWYQQILGQGPKLLIQFQNNGVVDDSQLPKDRFSAERLKGVDSTLKIQPAKLEDSAVYLCASSFLLAGELFFGEGSRLTVL.

This clonotype was observed at least ten times. The chain joins TRBV4-2 to TRBJ2-7; a possible D gene is TRBD2 (5 bases). The ends were cut back, 0 bases at V and 3 bases at J, with 12 bases in the middle. This CDR3 comprises 15 residues. The V gene's germline CDR1 is LGHNA and CDR2 YNFKEQ. As DNA, the CDR3 is TGTGCCAGCAGCCAAGATTATAGAGGGATCTACGAGCAGTACTTC. It specifies CASSQDYRGIYEQYF.

This clonotype was recorded many times. The chain carries TRBV20-1 and TRBJ2-7; 9 bases match TRBD1. The length of the CDR3 is 16 residues. The ends lost 3 bases at V and 2 bases at J; junction bases unmatched: 11. In germline, CDR1 is DFQATT, CDR2 SNEGSKA (reference sequence). CDR3 nucleotides: TGCAGTGCTAGTGACGCTGGGACAGGGATCGCCTACGAGCAGTACTTC. It is translated as CSASDAGTGIAYEQYF.

The chain couples TRBV7-8 to TRBJ2-3, with TRBD1 as a possible D gene (6 bases). This CDR3 has 14 residues. CDR1 is SGHVS, CDR2 FQNEAQ, per germline. The germline V and J ends were trimmed by 5 bases and 3 bases, with 12 bases remaining between them. CDR3 DNA sequence: TGTGCCAGCAGCCTACAGGGTAGAACAGATACGCAGTATTTT. Protein sequence: CASSLQGRTDTQYF. Supplemented by reference TRBV7-8 and TRBJ2-3, the full variable domain reads GAGVSQSPRYKVAKRGQDVALRCDPISGHVSLFWYQQALGQGPEFLTYFQNEAQLDKSGLPSDRFFAERPEGSVSTLKIQRTQQEDSAVYLCASSLQGRTDTQYFGPGTRLTVL.

The CDR3 nucleotides are TGTGCCAGCAGCTTAGGGACTAGCGACCAAGAGACCCAGTACTTC. Its protein product is CASSLGTSDQETQYF. The chain recombines TRBV7-6 with TRBJ2-5; 9 bases line up with TRBD2. The germline V gene has CDR1 SGHVS and CDR2 FNYEAQ. This CDR3 spans 15 amino acids. Trimming took 1 base from V and 0 from J; bases not matched to a gene: 0.

This clonotype was seen many times. V usage is TRBV20-1 and J usage is TRBJ1-6; weak D call: TRBD1 (5 bases). CDR1 is DFQATT, CDR2 SNEGSKA, per germline (reference sequence). V dropped 0 bases and J dropped 4 bases, with 13 bases sitting between them. The CDR3 contains 16 residues. For the CDR3, the DNA is TGCAGTGCTAGAGATTCGGGGCAGGCTTATAATTCACCCCTCCACTTT. It yields the protein CSARDSGQAYNSPLHF.

There are many counts of this clonotype. The chain has TRBV7-8 and TRBJ2-5, with D unclear. CDR3 length: 13 amino acids. Trimming took off 2 bases at V and 4 bases at J, with 8 bases between the two ends. Germline V lookup: CDR1 SGHVS, CDR2 FQNEAQ. The CDR3 spells CASSLSRSETQYF. For the CDR3, the DNA is TGTGCCAGCAGCTTATCTCGCTCAGAGACCCAGTACTTC.

This chain links TRBV12-3 or TRBV12-4 with TRBJ1-1; weak D call: TRBD1 (5 bases). The CDR3 length is 15 residues. The V and J ends lost 5 bases and 0 bases respectively, with 13 bases between them. CDR3 residues: CASSPGLLVNTEAFF. CDR3 bases: TGTGCCAGCAGTCCGGGACTGTTGGTGAACACTGAAGCTTTCTTT.

The chain is built from TRBV2 and TRBJ1-5; the D is unclear. The CDR3 length is 12 residues. CDR1 and CDR2 from the germline V gene are SNHLY and FYNNEI. V lost 6 bases and J 8 bases, leaving 11 bases between the germline ends. This CDR3 reads CASRGTGEPQHF. CDR3 coding DNA: TGTGCCAGCAGGGGTACCGGGGAGCCCCAGCATTTT.

The genes are TRBV2 and TRBJ1-4; TRBD1 matches at 10 bases. This CDR3 has 16 amino acids. V dropped 6 bases and J dropped 8; count of bases not matched to a gene: 12. Germline V CDR1 and CDR2: SNHLY, FYNNEI. The CDR3 sequence is CASRAGDRGPSEKLFF. The CDR3 DNA reads TGTGCCAGCAGAGCCGGGGACAGGGGTCCCTCCGAAAAACTGTTTTTT.

The chain joins TRBV7-9 to TRBJ2-3; D is uncertain. In germline, CDR1 is SEHNR, CDR2 FQNEAQ (reference sequence). V lost 1 base and J 1 base, leaving 9 bases between the germline ends. The CDR3 is 15 amino acids. The chain's CDR3 is CASSLVLGRTDTQYF. As DNA, the CDR3 is TGTGCCAGCAGCTTAGTGCTGGGCCGCACAGATACGCAGTATTTT.

This clonotype was detected a few times. The chain carries TRBV20-1 and TRBJ2-7; 7 nucleotides align to TRBD2. Unmatched junction bases numbered 1, after V lost 3 bases and J lost 2 bases. The CDR3 length is 12 residues. Germline CDR1 reads DFQATT; CDR2 reads SNEGSKA (reference sequence). CDR3 bases: TGCAGTGCTAGCGGGAGGCCCTACGAGCAGTACTTC. This sequence encodes CSASGRPYEQYF.

This chain uses TRBV19 with TRBJ1-2, with 8 nucleotides matching TRBD1. The germline gives CDR1 LNHDA, CDR2 SQIVND (reference sequence). The length of the CDR3 is 14 residues. Trimming took 4 bases from V and 7 from J; bases not matched to a gene: 8. Here the CDR3 reads CASSSAGGAFGYTF. CDR3 sequence (DNA): TGTGCCAGTAGTAGTGCAGGGGGCGCTTTTGGCTACACCTTC.

In the case of this clonotype: Mismatch with germline at one junction end may stem from a read error. This chain links TRBV27 with TRBJ1-5; D is perhaps TRBD1 (6 bases). There are 12 residues in the CDR3. The germline V gene has CDR1 MNHEY and CDR2 SMNVEV (reference sequence). The CDR3 here is CAGSLRGQPQHF. The DNA for the CDR3 is TGTGCCGGCAGTTTAAGGGGGCAGCCCCAGCATTTT.

V usage is TRBV28 and J usage is TRBJ1-1; 7 nucleotides agree with TRBD1. J was trimmed by 1 base and V by 4 bases; bases with no gene match: 6. The CDR3 covers 15 residues. Germline V gene lookup returns CDR1 MDHEN and CDR2 SYDVKM. The CDR3 loop is CASSSGGNSNTEAFF. The CDR3 bases are TGTGCCAGCAGTTCAGGGGGGAATTCGAACACTGAAGCTTTCTTT.

The chain is built from TRBV7-3 and TRBJ1-3; no clear D gene. Trimming removed 1 base at V and 9 bases at J, with 10 bases between. The CDR3 sequence is 13 residues long. The germline gives CDR1 SGHTA, CDR2 FQGTGA. The CDR3 protein is CASSLRRGLTIYF. CDR3 DNA: TGTGCCAGCAGCTTAAGACGCGGGCTCACCATATATTTT.

This chain uses TRBV7-2 with TRBJ2-7; the match to TRBD1 covers 9 bases. V trimming: 5 bases; J trimming: 0 bases; junction bases outside the gene matches: 14. In germline, CDR1 is SGHTA, CDR2 FQGNSA. This CDR3 has 18 amino acids. CDR3 amino acids: CASSQGDRVSVLSYEQYF. CDR3 coding DNA: TGTGCCAGCAGCCAGGGGGACAGGGTGTCGGTTCTCTCCTACGAGCAGTACTTC.

On this clonotype: The CDR3 does not end in the conserved phenylalanine or tryptophan, so this is likely a read error. The limits of the CDR3 on the DNA are not certain, so only TCRdb's listed CDR3 is given. The chain couples TRBV13 to TRBJ1-6. Termini included, the CDR3 measures 11 amino acids. Germline assignment: CDR1 PRHDT and CDR2 FYEKMQ (reference sequence). CDR3 residues: CASSSGLFHSY.

This clonotype showed up many times. J is TRBJ2-7 and V is TRBV6-6; 8 bases line up with TRBD2. CDR1 MNHNY and CDR2 SVGAGI come from the germline V gene (reference sequence). The V segment lost 2 bases and the J segment 5 bases; nucleotides outside the gene matches: 17. The CDR3 is 18 amino acids. The CDR3 is CASSYKGMVSGKAHEQYF. DNA of the CDR3: TGTGCCAGCAGTTACAAGGGGATGGTTAGCGGGAAGGCCCACGAGCAGTACTTC.

At least ten counts were recorded for this clonotype. V is TRBV28 and J is TRBJ1-2; D unresolved. V lost 3 bases and J 3 bases, leaving 8 bases between the germline ends. Germline V gene lookup returns CDR1 MDHEN and CDR2 SYDVKM. The CDR3 has 13 residues. The CDR3 loop reads CASSLVTYYGYTF. CDR3 DNA: TGTGCCAGCAGTTTGGTGACATACTATGGCTACACCTTC.

There are a few counts of this clonotype. J is TRBJ2-6 and V is TRBV4-1; D may match TRBD1 or TRBD2 (5 bases each). The CDR3 has 18 residues. Trimming removed 0 bases at V and 0 bases at J, with 12 bases between. Germline V lookup: CDR1 MGHRA, CDR2 YSYEKL. The CDR3, as DNA: TGCGCCAGCAGCCAAGACTCGGGGACCCCCTCTGGGGCCAACGTCCTGACTTTC. Protein product: CASSQDSGTPSGANVLTF.